These 31 T cell receptor beta chains originate from one sample sequenced in a study of read filtering for tumor transcriptome and immune sequencing. From approximately 430 ng of RNA, a library with molecular barcoded alpha/delta and beta/gamma adaptors was made. TCRdb reanalysed the reads using MiXCR and keeps one entry per CDR3 protein. The sample records 35,000 to 50,000 distinct CDR3 sequences, over 11% being singletons. Sequences were obtained from a population of CD138-negative cells sorted from bone marrow. The receptors were sampled from a donor at least 40 years old with multiple myeloma.

The V call is TRBV3-1, the J call TRBJ1-2; TRBD1 agrees at 8 bases. After removal of 4 bases from V and 4 bases from J, the junction contained 8 bases not matched to a gene. The CDR3 spans 15 residues. Germline V gives CDR1 LGHDT, CDR2 YNNKEL (reference sequence). The CDR3 DNA follows: TGTGCCAGCAGCCGAGGACAGGGTGGTACCTATGGCTACACCTTC. Its protein is CASSRGQGGTYGYTF.

Concerning this clonotype: A read error may be the cause here, since a much bigger clone is one base away. V usage is TRBV24-1 and J usage is TRBJ2-5, with TRBD1 matching over 8 bases. The CDR3 is 16 residues long. The germline V gene has CDR1 KGHDR and CDR2 SFDVKD. The CDR3 sequence is CATSEGRQGFGETQCF. CDR3 nucleotides: TGTGCCACCAGTGAGGGGCGACAGGGGTTTGGAGAGACCCAGTGCTTC.

This clonotype was seen ten or more times. The CDR3, as DNA: TGCGCCAGCAGCTCAGTGGTTGACCCCTGGGGGACCCAGTACTTC. It specifies CASSSVVDPWGTQYF. The V call is TRBV5-1, the J call TRBJ2-5; D is unclear. Germline CDR1 is SGHRS and CDR2 is YFSETQ. The CDR3 sequence is 15 residues long. V lost 3 bases and J 7 bases, leaving 19 bases between the germline ends.

This clonotype was found many times. The genes are TRBV6-5 and TRBJ2-3; the match to TRBD2 covers 7 bases. The CDR3 covers 16 residues. Per the germline V gene, CDR1 is MNHEY and CDR2 is SVGAGI. The J segment lost 4 bases and the V segment lost 5 bases, leaving 12 bases of the junction unmatched. CDR3 amino acids: CASSGTGREPSDTQYF. The CDR3 DNA is TGTGCCAGCAGTGGGACTGGGCGGGAGCCATCAGATACGCAGTATTTT.

The rearrangement links TRBV10-3 to TRBJ2-7; 12 nucleotides align to TRBD2. The V gene's germline CDR1 is ENHRY and CDR2 SYGVKD. The V and J ends lost 4 bases and 4 bases, in that order; junction bases with no gene match: 2. This CDR3 spans 14 amino acids. The CDR3, as DNA: TGTGCCATCAGTGGACTAGCGGGAGTTTACGAGCAGTACTTC. This codes for CAISGLAGVYEQYF.

The table lists this clonotype with many counts. This may stem from a read error, because a much larger clone lies one nucleotide away. The genes are TRBV19 and TRBJ2-1, with 7 bases matching TRBD2. Gene TRBJ2-7 matches the end of the DNA better, so the J call may be wrong. CDR1 and CDR2 (germline): LNHDA, SQIVND (reference sequence). The CDR3 extends over 14 amino acids. CDR3: CASSIPGRLDEQYF. The CDR3 DNA reads as TGTGCCAGTAGTATTCCCGGGAGGTTAGATGAGCAGTACTTC.

In its sample, this clonotype was seen many times. The chain combines TRBV5-1 with TRBJ1-1; D might be TRBD1 (5 bases). Trimming left V 0 bases short and J 6 bases short, with 9 bases between. In germline, CDR1 is SGHRS, CDR2 YFSETQ. The CDR3 is made up of 13 amino acids. The CDR3 region has the DNA TGCGCCAGCAGCTTGGCCGGGGGAGCTGAAGCTTTCTTT. Amino acid sequence: CASSLAGGAEAFF.

This clonotype was found many times. This chain connects TRBV2 to TRBJ2-1; 8 bases fit TRBD2. Germline V lookup: CDR1 SNHLY, CDR2 FYNNEI. The CDR3 spans 14 residues. With V trimmed by 7 bases and J by 3 bases, 5 bases remained unmatched. The DNA for the CDR3 is TGTGCCAGCAACCTAGCGGGCAACTACAATGAGCAGTTCTTC. Protein: CASNLAGNYNEQFF.

V usage is TRBV29-1 and J usage is TRBJ2-3; D may be TRBD1 (6 bases). CDR3 length: 14 residues. Germline V gene data show CDR1 as SQVTM and CDR2 as ANQGSEA. The V gene lost 7 bases and the J gene lost 0 bases, with 14 bases spanning the gap. CDR3 in amino acids: CSADSPTSTDTQYF. DNA of the CDR3: TGCAGCGCGGACAGCCCGACGAGCACAGATACGCAGTATTTT.

This clonotype was observed many times. This chain joins TRBV4-1 and TRBJ2-1, with TRBD2 matching 16 bases. Unmatched junction bases numbered 9, after V lost 1 base and J lost 3 bases. In germline, CDR1 is MGHRA, CDR2 YSYEKL. The CDR3 has 20 amino acids. CDR3 DNA sequence: TGCGCCAGCAGCCAAGTGGACTCGGGGACTAGCGGGAGGGTCTACAATGAGCAGTTCTTC. Its protein product is CASSQVDSGTSGRVYNEQFF.

This rearrangement joins TRBV7-2 to TRBJ2-3; the match to TRBD2 covers 9 bases. Germline CDR1 is SGHTA and CDR2 is FQGNSA. The V gene end was trimmed by 4 bases and the J gene end by 1 base; junction bases not matched to a gene: 3. The CDR3 runs to 15 residues. The CDR3 loop is CASSSRTSGTDTQYF. As DNA, the CDR3 is TGTGCCAGCAGCTCAAGGACTAGCGGCACAGATACGCAGTATTTT.

This clonotype was seen at least ten times. This chain joins TRBV4-2 and TRBJ2-1, with D maybe TRBD1 (5 bases). Trimming shortened V by 0 bases and J by 4 bases, and 10 bases separated the two germline ends. CDR3 size: 15 residues. The germline CDR1 and CDR2 sequences are LGHNA and YNFKEQ. CDR3 region: CASSQDGAGYNEQFF. The CDR3 nucleotides are TGTGCCAGCAGCCAAGATGGGGCCGGATACAATGAGCAGTTCTTC.

Many counts were recorded for this clonotype. The rearrangement uses TRBV15 and TRBJ2-2; D ambiguous. Trimming stripped 5 bases from V and 5 bases from J, with 6 bases between. The CDR3 runs to 12 residues. Per the germline V gene, CDR1 is LNHNV and CDR2 is YYDKDF (reference sequence). CDR3 nucleotide sequence: TGTGCCACCAGCGCTTGGACCGGGGAGCTGTTTTTT. Translating it yields CATSAWTGELFF.

This clonotype was recorded at least ten times. The chain uses TRBV9 and TRBJ1-1; 9 nucleotides agree with TRBD1. V gave up 0 bases and J gave up 6 bases; unmatched junction bases: 15. In germline, CDR1 is SGDLS, CDR2 YYNGEE. This CDR3 has 18 residues. The CDR3 reads CASSVDPRYRGPGAEAFF. In nucleotides, the CDR3 is TGTGCCAGCAGCGTAGACCCACGCTACAGGGGGCCTGGGGCTGAAGCTTTCTTT. Combining the CDR3 with reference TRBV9 and TRBJ1-1 gives the whole variable domain DSGVTQTPKHLITATGQRVTLRCSPRSGDLSVYWYQQSLDQGLQFLIQYYNGEERAKGNILERFSAQQFPDLHSELNLSSLELGDSALYFCASSVDPRYRGPGAEAFFGQGTRLTVV.

The chain joins TRBV10-2 to TRBJ2-5; TRBD1 aligns across 10 bases. Germline-derived CDR1 and CDR2 are WSHSY and SAAADI. The V segment lost 8 bases and the J segment 1 base; nucleotides outside the gene matches: 1. The CDR3 has 13 residues. The DNA for the CDR3 is TGCGCCAGCTGGACAGGGGGCCAAGAGACCCAGTACTTC. Translating it yields CASWTGGQETQYF.

This clonotype was recorded at least ten times. The chain links TRBV29-1 to TRBJ2-2, with D possibly matching TRBD2 (5 bases). From germline, CDR1 is SQVTM and CDR2 ANQGSEA. The V gene lost 6 bases and the J gene lost 6 bases, with 5 bases spanning the gap. The CDR3 runs 10 residues. The CDR3 DNA reads as TGCAGCGTCGGGGCCGGGGAGCTGTTTTTT. It codes for CSVGAGELFF.

Ten or more counts support this clonotype. The chain joins TRBV28 to TRBJ1-1; D gene uncertain. Trimming removed 5 bases at V and 7 bases at J, with 8 bases between. Per the germline V gene, CDR1 is MDHEN and CDR2 is SYDVKM. The CDR3 has 11 residues. CDR3 bases: TGTGCCAGCAGTAGAGAGTTTGAAGCTTTCTTT. Translated, it gives CASSREFEAFF.

This clonotype is medium-sized (0.01 to 0.1%) within its sample. J is TRBJ2-1 and V is TRBV19; TRBD2 matches 9 bases. Germline CDR1 reads LNHDA; CDR2 reads SQIVND (reference sequence). J lost 1 base, V lost 5 bases, and 6 bases had no gene match. The CDR3 runs 16 residues. This CDR3 reads CASSSGTSRSYNEQFF. CDR3 DNA sequence: TGTGCCAGTAGTTCCGGGACTAGCCGTTCCTACAATGAGCAGTTCTTC. Full variable domain (rest looked up from reference TRBV19 and TRBJ2-1): DGGITQSPKYLFRKEGQNVTLSCEQNLNHDAMYWYRQDPGQGLRLIYYSQIVNDFQKGDIAEGYSVSREKKESFPLTVTSAQKNPTAFYLCASSSGTSRSYNEQFFGPGTRLTVL.

This clonotype came up many times. The chain recombines TRBV15 with TRBJ2-1; D possibly corresponds to TRBD2 (6 bases). Germline loops: CDR1 LNHNV, CDR2 YYDKDF (reference sequence). Trimming took 1 base from V and 6 from J, leaving 13 bases between them. CDR3 size: 15 residues. CDR3 sequence reads: CATSRGDRESNEQFF. The CDR3 DNA is TGTGCCACCAGCAGAGGGGACCGGGAGAGCAATGAGCAGTTCTTC.

This clonotype was counted at least ten times. V usage is TRBV10-3 and J usage is TRBJ2-5; 7 nucleotides agree with TRBD2. Germline trimming cut 7 bases from V and 0 bases from J; bases unmatched to any gene: 5. Germline lookup yields CDR1 ENHRY and CDR2 SYGVKD. The CDR3 has 14 amino acids. CDR3 sequence (DNA): TGTGCCATCACTCCCGGGGGGTACCAAGAGACCCAGTACTTC. Translated: CAITPGGYQETQYF.

This clonotype was detected many times. The gene calls are TRBV20-1 and TRBJ1-5; D unresolved. The ends were cut back, 2 bases at V and 2 bases at J, with 13 bases in the middle. Germline CDR1 is DFQATT and CDR2 is SNEGSKA (reference sequence). The length of the CDR3 is 15 residues. CDR3 bases: TGCAGTGCTAGACCACCCACGGTCCGCAATCAGCCCCAGCATTTT. Its translation is CSARPPTVRNQPQHF.

At least ten counts were recorded for this clonotype. The chain is built from TRBV3-1 and TRBJ1-1; D may be TRBD1 (6 bases). CDR3 length equals 15 residues. Germline assignment: CDR1 LGHDT and CDR2 YNNKEL (reference sequence). V lost 1 base to trimming and J lost 6 bases, with 15 bases between them. The CDR3 sequence: CASSQVYGGRPEAFF. The CDR3 coding sequence is TGTGCCAGCAGCCAAGTCTACGGGGGGCGGCCTGAAGCTTTCTTT.

The table lists this clonotype with many counts. V usage is TRBV7-8 and J usage is TRBJ2-1; unclear D gene. Per germline, CDR1 SGHVS and CDR2 FQNEAQ. Trimming pared 1 base from V and 9 bases from J, leaving 10 bases between. The CDR3 totals 13 residues. CDR3 residues: CASSLDRSGEQFF. DNA for the CDR3: TGTGCCAGCAGCTTAGACAGATCCGGTGAGCAGTTCTTC.

This clonotype was picked up many times. The chain combines TRBV18 with TRBJ2-2, with 9 positions matching TRBD1. V lost 4 bases to trimming and J lost 0 bases; unmatched junction nucleotides: 6. CDR3 length equals 17 residues. CDR1 is KGHSH and CDR2 is LQKENI in the germline V gene. This chain's CDR3 is CASSLSRQGANTGELFF. The CDR3 DNA sequence: TGTGCCAGCTCACTTTCCCGACAGGGGGCGAACACCGGGGAGCTGTTTTTT.

This clonotype appeared many times. The J gene is TRBJ1-5, the V gene TRBV30; TRBD1 matches at 8 bases. CDR1 and CDR2 from the germline V gene are GTSNPN and SVGIG (reference sequence). V shed 0 bases and J 1 base; nucleotides not matched to a gene: 8. This CDR3 spans 17 amino acids. CDR3 DNA sequence: TGTGCCTGGAGTGTACGACAGGGGCTGGGGAGCAATCAGCCCCAGCATTTT. As protein: CAWSVRQGLGSNQPQHF.

In this sample, this clonotype turned up many times. This chain uses TRBV3-1 with TRBJ2-3; D may be TRBD2 (5 bases). The CDR3 length is 14 residues. Germline V lookup: CDR1 LGHDT, CDR2 YNNKEL (reference sequence). The V end lost 3 bases, the J end lost 9 bases, and 16 bases lay between the germline ends. The DNA of the CDR3 is TGTGCCAGCAGCCAGGGTAGGAGCGGAGGAACGCAGTATTTT. Translation gives CASSQGRSGGTQYF.

Points on this clonotype: Possible read error: a much larger clone is one base away. The rearrangement links TRBV29-1 to TRBJ2-3, with 12 positions matching TRBD2. The CDR3 totals 14 residues. Per germline, CDR1 SQVTM and CDR2 ANQGSEA. The CDR3, as DNA: TGCGGCGTTGGACTAGCGGGATTTATAGATACGCAGTATTTT. It encodes CGVGLAGFIDTQYF.

This clonotype was counted many times. The rearrangement joins TRBV5-5 to TRBJ2-6; the match to TRBD1 covers 9 bases. The CDR3 spans 18 residues. V was pared by 6 bases and J by 0 bases, with 10 bases of the junction left unmatched. Germline V gene lookup returns CDR1 SGHKS and CDR2 YYEKEE (reference sequence). CDR3 amino acids: CASNKGTGRISGANVLTF. The CDR3 bases are TGTGCCAGCAACAAGGGGACAGGGCGAATCTCTGGGGCCAACGTCCTGACTTTC.

As for this clonotype: A far larger clone is one base from this, pointing to a likely read error. The gene calls are TRBV6-9 and TRBJ2-7; D is unresolved. Trimming shortened V by 4 bases and J by 0 bases, and 4 bases separated the two germline ends. The CDR3 loop spans 12 amino acids. Germline V gene sequence: CDR1 MNHGY, CDR2 SVAAGI. This CDR3 reads CASSSSSYEQYF. In DNA form, the CDR3 reads TGTGCCAGCAGTTCAAGCTCCTACGAGCAGTACTTC.

As regards this clonotype: With a much larger clone just one base away, this may be a read error. V is TRBV7-9 and J is TRBJ2-7; D uncertain. Germline CDR1 and CDR2: SEHNR and FQNEAQ (reference sequence). The CDR3 extends over 11 amino acids. CDR3 amino acids: CASRLHMEQYF. The CDR3 DNA follows: TGTGCCAGCCGCTTGCATATGGAGCAGTACTTC.

This clonotype was counted a few times. V is TRBV30 and J is TRBJ2-5; TRBD1 matches at 9 bases. V lost 7 bases to trimming and J lost 5 bases; unmatched junction nucleotides: 5. The CDR3 is 12 residues long. The germline gives CDR1 GTSNPN, CDR2 SVGIG (reference sequence). CDR3 residues: CALTGGGETQYF. The CDR3 nucleotides read TGTGCCTTGACAGGGGGAGGTGAGACCCAGTACTTC.